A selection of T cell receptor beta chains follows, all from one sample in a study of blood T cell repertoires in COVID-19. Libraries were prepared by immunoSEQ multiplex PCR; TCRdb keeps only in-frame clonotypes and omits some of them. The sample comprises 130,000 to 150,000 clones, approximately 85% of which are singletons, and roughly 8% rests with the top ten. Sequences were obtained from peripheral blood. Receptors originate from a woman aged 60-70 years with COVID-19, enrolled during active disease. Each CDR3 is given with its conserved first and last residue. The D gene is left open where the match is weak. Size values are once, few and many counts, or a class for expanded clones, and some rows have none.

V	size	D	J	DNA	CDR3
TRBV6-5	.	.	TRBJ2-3	TGTGCCAGCAGTTACCGGGGGACAGATACGCAGTATTTT	CASSYRGTDTQYF
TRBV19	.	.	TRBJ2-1	TGTGCCAGTAGTAGCCGGGGGTCCTCTATCAATGAGCAGTTCTTC	CASSSRGSSINEQFF
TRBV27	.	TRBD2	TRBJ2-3	TGTGCCAGCAGTCCGGGACTAGCGGCCACAGATACGCAGTATTTT	CASSPGLAATDTQYF
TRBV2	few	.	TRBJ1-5	TGTGCCAGCAGTACGACAGACCAGCCCCAGCATTTT	CASSTTDQPQHF
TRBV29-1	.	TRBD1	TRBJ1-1	TGCAGCGTAGATGGACAGGGGGCCCTAGAAGCTTTCTTT	CSVDGQGALEAFF
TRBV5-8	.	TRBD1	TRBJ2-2	TGTGCCAGCAGCTTCCCGAGCGGCAGGGGGACCGGGGAGCTGTTTTTT	CASSFPSGRGTGELFF
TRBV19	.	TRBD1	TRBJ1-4	TGTGCCAGTTCTTGGCAGGGGGCAATCTCAACTAATGAAAAACTGTTTTTT	CASSWQGAISTNEKLFF
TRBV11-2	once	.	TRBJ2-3	TGTGCCAGTAAATTCCGCGCAGGGGTGGCAGATACGCAGTATTTT	CASKFRAGVADTQYF
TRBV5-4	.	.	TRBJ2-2	TGTGCCAGCAGCGTCGAGCTGAACACCGGGGAGCTGTTTTTT	CASSVELNTGELFF
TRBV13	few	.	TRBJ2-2	TGTGCCAGCAGCACACGGACAAAGAGTAACACCGGGGAGCTGTTTTTT	CASSTRTKSNTGELFF
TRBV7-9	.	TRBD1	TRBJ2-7	TGTGCCAGCAGCCAACCCTCGTCCTCGACAGGGATCTACGAGCAGTACTTC	CASSQPSSSTGIYEQYF
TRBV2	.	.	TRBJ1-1	TGTGCCAGCAGTGTTGACAGGTCAGAAGCTTTCTTT	CASSVDRSEAFF
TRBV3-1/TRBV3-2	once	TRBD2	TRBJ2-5	TGTGCCAGCAGCCTTCGGACTAGCGGAGAGACCCAGTACTTC	CASSLRTSGETQYF
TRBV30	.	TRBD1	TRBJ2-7	TGTGCCTGGAGCCCGGGACAGGGCGTCTACGAGCAGTACTTC	CAWSPGQGVYEQYF
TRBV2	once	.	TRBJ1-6	TGTGCCAGCGATAGGGAGTATTCACCCCTCCACTTT	CASDREYSPLHF
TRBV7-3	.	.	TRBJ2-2	TGTGCCAGCAGCTTAAGACGAGGTCCCGGGGAGCTGTTTTTT	CASSLRRGPGELFF
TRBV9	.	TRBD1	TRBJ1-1	TGTGCCAGCAGCGAACCGACAGGGGGAATGAACACTGAAGCTTTCTTT	CASSEPTGGMNTEAFF
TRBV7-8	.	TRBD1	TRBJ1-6	TGTGCCAGCAGCTTAACCGGGACAGGGAATTCACCCCTCCACTTT	CASSLTGTGNSPLHF
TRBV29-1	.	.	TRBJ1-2	TGCAGCGTTGAAGATCTTGGGCGCTATGGCTACACCTTC	CSVEDLGRYGYTF
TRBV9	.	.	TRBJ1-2	TGTGCCAGCAGCGTAGTGGGGGGTCCCTATGGCTACACCTTC	CASSVVGGPYGYTF
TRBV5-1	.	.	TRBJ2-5	TGCGCCAGCAGGGTCGGCGGGGCGGAGACCCAGTACTTC	CASRVGGAETQYF
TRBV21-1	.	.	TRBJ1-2	TGTGCCAGCACTGGGGCGTCTGGCTACACCTTC	CASTGASGYTF
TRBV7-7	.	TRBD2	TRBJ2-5	TGTGCTAGCAGCACGGGAACTAGCGGGGGGGTAGAGACCCAGTACTTC	CASSTGTSGGVETQYF
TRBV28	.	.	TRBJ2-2	TGTGCCAGCAGTTTCGGAGGGAACGGGGAGCTGTTTTTT	CASSFGGNGELFF
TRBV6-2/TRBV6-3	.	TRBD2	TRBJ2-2	TGTGCCAGCAGTTTGAACGGGGGGACCTCCACCGGGGAGCTGTTTTTT	CASSLNGGTSTGELFF
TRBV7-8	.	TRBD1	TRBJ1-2	TGTGCCAGCAGCTTAGGAGGAGTGGGGGACAGGGCCTTGGGCTACACCTTC	CASSLGGVGDRALGYTF
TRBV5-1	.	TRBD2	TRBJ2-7	TGCGCCAGCAGCCAGATAGCGGGAACCTCCACCGGTGTCGAGCAGTACTTC	CASSQIAGTSTGVEQYF
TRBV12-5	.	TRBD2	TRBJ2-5	TGTGCTAGTGGTGCGAAAGGACTAGCGGGGGATGAGACCCAGTACTTC	CASGAKGLAGDETQYF
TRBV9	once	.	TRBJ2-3	TGTGCCAGCAGCCCCCGACAGACAGATACGCAGTATTTT	CASSPRQTDTQYF
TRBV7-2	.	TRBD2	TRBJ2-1	TGTGCCAGCAGCTTAGCAGCGGGGGGGCATAGCTCCTACAATGAGCAGTTCTTC	CASSLAAGGHSSYNEQFF
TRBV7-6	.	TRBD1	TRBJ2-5	TGTGCCAGCAGCTTAGGTACCACAGGGGCCCAAGAGACCCAGTACTTC	CASSLGTTGAQETQYF
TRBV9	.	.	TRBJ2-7	TGTGCCAGCAGCGCTGGGCCGACTAACCGTTACGAGCAGTACTTC	CASSAGPTNRYEQYF
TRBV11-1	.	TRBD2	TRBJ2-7	TGTGCCAGCAGCTCCAGCGGGGGCCTAACCTACGAGCAGTACTTC	CASSSSGGLTYEQYF
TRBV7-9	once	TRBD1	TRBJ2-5	TGTGCCAGCAGCTTCCGACAGGGCAACCAAGAGACCCAGTACTTC	CASSFRQGNQETQYF
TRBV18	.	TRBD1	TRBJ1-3	TGTGCCAGCTCACCCGGAACAGGGGGACTCTCTGGAAACACCATATATTTT	CASSPGTGGLSGNTIYF
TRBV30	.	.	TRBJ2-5	TGTGCCTGGAGGAGGAAAGGGACTTACCAAGAGACCCAGTACTTC	CAWRRKGTYQETQYF
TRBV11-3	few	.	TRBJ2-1	TGTGCCAGCAGCCTAGCCGGGACAAATTACAATGAGCAGTTCTTC	CASSLAGTNYNEQFF
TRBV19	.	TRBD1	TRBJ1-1	TGTGCCAGTTGGGACAGGGGGTTCACTGAAGCTTTCTTT	CASWDRGFTEAFF
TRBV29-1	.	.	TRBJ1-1	TGCAGCGTTGACGTCCTGAACACTGAAGCTTTCTTT	CSVDVLNTEAFF
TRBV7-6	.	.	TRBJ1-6	TGTGCCAGCAGCTTAAGTTCAGGGTCGGATTCACCCCTCCACTTT	CASSLSSGSDSPLHF
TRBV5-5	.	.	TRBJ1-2	TGTGCCAGCAGCTCGGGGGTCGGGGCGGGCTACACCTTC	CASSSGVGAGYTF
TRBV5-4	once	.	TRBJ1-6	TGTGCCAGCAGCCAGGGTGTTGATTCACCCCTCCACTTT	CASSQGVDSPLHF
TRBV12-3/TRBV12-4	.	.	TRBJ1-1	TGTGCCAGTCTGGCAATGGTGGCCACTGAAGCTTTCTTT	CASLAMVATEAFF
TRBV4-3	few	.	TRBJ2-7	TGCGCCAGCAGCCGGGACATCCACTCCTACGAGCAGTACTTC	CASSRDIHSYEQYF
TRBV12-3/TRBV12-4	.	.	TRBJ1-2	TGTGCCAGCAGTGGGGACTCCTCCTATGGCTACACCTTC	CASSGDSSYGYTF
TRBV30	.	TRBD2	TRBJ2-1	TGTGCCTGGGAGGGACTAGCGGGGGCCCTGGGGAATGAGCAGTTCTTC	CAWEGLAGALGNEQFF
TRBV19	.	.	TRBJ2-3	TGTGCCAGTAGTATAACGGGGGGCACAGATACGCAGTATTTT	CASSITGGTDTQYF
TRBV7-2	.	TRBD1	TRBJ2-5	TGTGCCAGCAGCTTAAGAGGGGGCCGAGAGACCCAGTACTTC	CASSLRGGRETQYF
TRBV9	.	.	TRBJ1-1	TGTGCCAGCAGCGTATCGTCCCTTACTAACACTGAAGCTTTCTTT	CASSVSSLTNTEAFF
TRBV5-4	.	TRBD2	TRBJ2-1	TGTGCCAGCAGCTTGGCGGCGGGGGGCCTTTCTTCCTACAATGAGCAGTTCTTC	CASSLAAGGLSSYNEQFF
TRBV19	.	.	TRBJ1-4	TGTGCCAGCACCATTACAGGGAATGAAAAACTGTTTTTT	CASTITGNEKLFF
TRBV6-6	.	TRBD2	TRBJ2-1	TGTGCCAGCAGTCGGACTAGCGGGGGGCCGAGCTCCTACAATGAGCAGTTCTTC	CASSRTSGGPSSYNEQFF
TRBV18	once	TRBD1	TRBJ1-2	TGTGCCAGCTCACCGGGTTCCGGGACAGGGAATGGCTACACCTTC	CASSPGSGTGNGYTF
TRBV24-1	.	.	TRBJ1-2	TGTGCCACCAGTGATTTGACAGGAGGGGTTGAGGGCTACACCTTC	CATSDLTGGVEGYTF
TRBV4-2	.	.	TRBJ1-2	TGTGCCAGCAGCACGGACGGGGGGCTTGATGGCTACACCTTC	CASSTDGGLDGYTF
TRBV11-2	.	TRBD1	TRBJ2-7	TGTGCCAGCAGCCCCCAGGGGGTGAGCTACGAGCAGTACTTC	CASSPQGVSYEQYF
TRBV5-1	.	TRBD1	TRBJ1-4	TGCGCCAGCAGCTTGGCCGGGACAGGTGGTGAAAAACTGTTTTTT	CASSLAGTGGEKLFF
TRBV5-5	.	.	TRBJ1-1	TGTGCCAGCAACTACCCCAACAGGGAATGGGGTGAAGCTTTCTTT	CASNYPNREWGEAFF
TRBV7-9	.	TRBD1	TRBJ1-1	TGTGCCAGCAGCTTAGTGCTCGGACAGGGCTCTGAAGCTTTCTTT	CASSLVLGQGSEAFF
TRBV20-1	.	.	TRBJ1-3	TGCAGTGCTAGAGAGGAGGTTGCCATATATTTT	CSAREEVAIYF